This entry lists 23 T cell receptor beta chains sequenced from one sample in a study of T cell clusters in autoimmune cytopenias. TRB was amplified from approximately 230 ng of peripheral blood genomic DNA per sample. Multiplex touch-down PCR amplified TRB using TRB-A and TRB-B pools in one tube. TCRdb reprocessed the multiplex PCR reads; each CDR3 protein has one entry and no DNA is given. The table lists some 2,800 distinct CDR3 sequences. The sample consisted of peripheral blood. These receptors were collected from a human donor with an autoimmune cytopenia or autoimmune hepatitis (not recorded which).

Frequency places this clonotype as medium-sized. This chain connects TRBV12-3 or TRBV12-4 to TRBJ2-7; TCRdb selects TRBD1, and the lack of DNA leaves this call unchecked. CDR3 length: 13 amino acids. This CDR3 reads CASSLGGEGEQYF.

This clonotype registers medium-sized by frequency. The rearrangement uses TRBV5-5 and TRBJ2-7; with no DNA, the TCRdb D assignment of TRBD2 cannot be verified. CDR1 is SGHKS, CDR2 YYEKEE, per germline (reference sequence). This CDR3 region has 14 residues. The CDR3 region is CASSSLAESLEQYF.

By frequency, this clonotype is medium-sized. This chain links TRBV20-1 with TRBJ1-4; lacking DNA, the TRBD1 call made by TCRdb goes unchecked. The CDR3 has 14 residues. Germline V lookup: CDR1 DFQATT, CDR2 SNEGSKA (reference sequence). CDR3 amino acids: CSARVAGAYEKLFF.

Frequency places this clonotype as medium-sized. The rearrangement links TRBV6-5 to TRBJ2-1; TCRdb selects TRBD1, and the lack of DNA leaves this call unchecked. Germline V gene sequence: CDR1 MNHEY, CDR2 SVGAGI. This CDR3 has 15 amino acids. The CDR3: CASSRTGNSYNEQFF.

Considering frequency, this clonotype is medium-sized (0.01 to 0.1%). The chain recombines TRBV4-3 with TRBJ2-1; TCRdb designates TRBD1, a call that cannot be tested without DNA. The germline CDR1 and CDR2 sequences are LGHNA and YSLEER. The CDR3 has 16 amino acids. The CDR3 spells CASSQDRTGGWNEQFF.

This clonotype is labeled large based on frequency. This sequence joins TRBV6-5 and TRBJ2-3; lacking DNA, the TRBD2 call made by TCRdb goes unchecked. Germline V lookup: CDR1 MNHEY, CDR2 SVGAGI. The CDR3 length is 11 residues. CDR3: CASSYVAGWYF.

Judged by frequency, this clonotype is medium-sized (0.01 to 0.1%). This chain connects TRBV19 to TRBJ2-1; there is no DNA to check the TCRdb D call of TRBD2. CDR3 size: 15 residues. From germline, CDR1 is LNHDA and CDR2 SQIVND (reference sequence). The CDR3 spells CASSGTSGIYNEQFF.

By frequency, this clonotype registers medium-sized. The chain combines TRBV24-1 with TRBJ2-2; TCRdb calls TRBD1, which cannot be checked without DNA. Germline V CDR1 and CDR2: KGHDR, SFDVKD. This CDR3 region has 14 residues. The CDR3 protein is CATQTGGRTGELFF.

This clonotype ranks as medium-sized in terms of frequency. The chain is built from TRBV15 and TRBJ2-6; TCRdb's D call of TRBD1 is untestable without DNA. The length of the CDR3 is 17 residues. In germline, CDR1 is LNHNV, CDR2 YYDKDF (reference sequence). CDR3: CATSRAGGSSGANVLTF.

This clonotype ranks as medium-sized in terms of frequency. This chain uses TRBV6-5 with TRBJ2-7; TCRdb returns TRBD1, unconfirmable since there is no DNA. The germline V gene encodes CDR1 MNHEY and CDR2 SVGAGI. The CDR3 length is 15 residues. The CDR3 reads CASSYGQGHRYEQYF.

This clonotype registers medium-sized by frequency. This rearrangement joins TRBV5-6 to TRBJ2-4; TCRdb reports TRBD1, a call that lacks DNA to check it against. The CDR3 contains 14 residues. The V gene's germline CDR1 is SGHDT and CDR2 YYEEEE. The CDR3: CASSRTGGRNIQYF.

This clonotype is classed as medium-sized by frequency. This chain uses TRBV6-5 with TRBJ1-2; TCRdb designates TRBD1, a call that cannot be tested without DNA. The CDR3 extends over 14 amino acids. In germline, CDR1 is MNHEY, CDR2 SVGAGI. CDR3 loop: CASSYAGTDYGYTF.

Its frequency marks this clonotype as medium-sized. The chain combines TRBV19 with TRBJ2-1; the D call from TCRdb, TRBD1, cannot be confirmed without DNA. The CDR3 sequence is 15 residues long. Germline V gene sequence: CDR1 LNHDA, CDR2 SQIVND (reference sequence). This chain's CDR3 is CASSIGQVVHNEQFF.

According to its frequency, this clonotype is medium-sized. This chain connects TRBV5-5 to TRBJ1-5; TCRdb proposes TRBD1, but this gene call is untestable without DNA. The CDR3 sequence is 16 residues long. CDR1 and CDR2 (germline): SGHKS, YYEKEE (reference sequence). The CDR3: CASTVQGNPGNQPQHF.

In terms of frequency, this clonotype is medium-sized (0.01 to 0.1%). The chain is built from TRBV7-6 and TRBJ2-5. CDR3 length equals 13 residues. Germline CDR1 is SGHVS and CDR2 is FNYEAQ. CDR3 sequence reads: CASSLERRETQYF.

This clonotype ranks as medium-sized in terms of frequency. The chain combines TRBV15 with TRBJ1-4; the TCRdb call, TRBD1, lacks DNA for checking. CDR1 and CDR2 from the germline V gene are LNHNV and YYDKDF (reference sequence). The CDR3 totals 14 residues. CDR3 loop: CATSRDRANEKLFF. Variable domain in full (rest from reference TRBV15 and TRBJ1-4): DAMVIQNPRYQVTQFGKPVTLSCSQTLNHNVMYWYQQKSSQAPKLLFHYYDKDFNNEADTPDNFQSRRPNTSFCFLDIRSPGLGDTAMYLCATSRDRANEKLFFGSGTQLSVL.

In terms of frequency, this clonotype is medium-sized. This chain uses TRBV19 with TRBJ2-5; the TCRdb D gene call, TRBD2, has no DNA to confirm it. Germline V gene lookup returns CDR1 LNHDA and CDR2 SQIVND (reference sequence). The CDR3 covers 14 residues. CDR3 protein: CASSSGGAQETQYF.

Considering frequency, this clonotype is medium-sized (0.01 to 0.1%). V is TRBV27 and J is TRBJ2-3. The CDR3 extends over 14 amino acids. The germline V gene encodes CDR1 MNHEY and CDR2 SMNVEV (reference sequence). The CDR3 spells CASSLAGLKDTQYF.

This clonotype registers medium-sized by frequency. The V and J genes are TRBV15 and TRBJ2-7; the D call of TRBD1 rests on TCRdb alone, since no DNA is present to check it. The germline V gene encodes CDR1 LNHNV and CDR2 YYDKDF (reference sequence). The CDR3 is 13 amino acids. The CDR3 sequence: CATSGDRGNEQYF.

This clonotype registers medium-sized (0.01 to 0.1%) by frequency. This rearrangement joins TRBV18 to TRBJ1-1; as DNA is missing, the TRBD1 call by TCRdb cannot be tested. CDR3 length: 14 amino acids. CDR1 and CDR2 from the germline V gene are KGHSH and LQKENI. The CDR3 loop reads CASSHGTVNTEAFF.

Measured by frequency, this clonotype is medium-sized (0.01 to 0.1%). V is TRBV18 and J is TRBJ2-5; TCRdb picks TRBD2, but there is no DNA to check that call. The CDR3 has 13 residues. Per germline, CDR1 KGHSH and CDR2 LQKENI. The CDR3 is CASSPSSDETQYF.

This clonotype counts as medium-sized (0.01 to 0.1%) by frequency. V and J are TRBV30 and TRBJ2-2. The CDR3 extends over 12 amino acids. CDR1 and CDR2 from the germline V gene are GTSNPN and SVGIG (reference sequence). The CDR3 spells CAWSRVTGELFF.

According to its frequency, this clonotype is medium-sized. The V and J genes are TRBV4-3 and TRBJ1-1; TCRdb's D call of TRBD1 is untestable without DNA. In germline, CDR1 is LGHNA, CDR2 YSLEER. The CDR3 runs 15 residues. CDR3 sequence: CASSLGGAGNTEAFF.